The present T cell receptor beta chain was sequenced within a study of blood T cell repertoires in COVID-19. The protocol was immunoSEQ multiplex PCR, while the TCRdb copy is restricted to in-frame clones and leaves out a portion. The sample shows approximately 190,000 clones, 86% of them seen only once. The CDR3 has 12 amino acids. CDR1 SQVTM and CDR2 ANQGSEA come from the germline V gene. With 3 bases removed from V and 4 bases from J, the gap between germline ends came to 7 bases. The chain combines TRBV29-1 with TRBJ1-5; D is uncertain. The material sequenced was PBMCs or T cells enriched from blood (not recorded which). This receptor was obtained from a woman in her thirties or forties in a cohort exposed to, infected with or recovered from COVID-19 (not recorded which). The CDR3 coding sequence is TGCAGCGTTGACAGGCCGAATCAGCCCCAGCATTTT. It specifies CSVDRPNQPQHF.